This T cell receptor beta chain was profiled in a study of early T cells in non-severe SARS-CoV-2 infection. Study-wide results and caveats: Comparison of clonotypes with VDJdb favored anti-spike CD8 responses while missing private and CD4 specificities.

Trimming stripped 5 bases from V and 4 bases from J, with 18 bases between. The CDR3 extends over 16 amino acids. Germline assignment: CDR1 SEHNR and CDR2 FQNEAQ (reference sequence). A word on this clonotype: What it binds is not known.

TCRdb itself ran the 5' RACE reads through MiXCR, one entry per CDR3 protein. The sample lists about 70,000 distinct CDR3 sequences; roughly 15% were seen once. Here the sequenced sample was whole blood, taken at baseline. The sequence was obtained from an adult who was a healthcare worker with PCR-confirmed SARS-CoV-2 infection or an uninfected control (not recorded which). The rearrangement links TRBV7-9 to TRBJ1-3; perhaps TRBD1 as D (5 bases). The CDR3 bases are TGTGCCAGCAGCCCCCTGGGGCCCTTACCCGGAAACACCATATATTTT. Protein product: CASSPLGPLPGNTIYF.